The 27 T cell receptor beta chains presented below share a single source sample, sequenced in a study of siplizumab effects on memory and regulatory T cells. Sequencing used immunoSEQ multiplex PCR; TCRdb keeps in-frame clones, though not all of them. The profile shows roughly 100,000 clones, 92% of them singletons. Sequenced material: CD4+ T cells sorted from blood. The receptors shown here come from a human donor in good health.

The genes are TRBV2 and TRBJ2-7; no reliable D call. This CDR3 contains 16 residues. Trimming left V 2 bases short and J 1 base short, with 15 bases between. CDR1 is SNHLY, CDR2 FYNNEI, per germline. The CDR3: CASSEKASYGSYEQYF. CDR3 in DNA: TGTGCCAGCAGTGAAAAAGCGTCCTATGGGTCCTACGAGCAGTACTTC.

The table lists this clone with a count of one. The chain employs TRBV7-9 and TRBJ2-7; D is undetermined. The CDR3 is made up of 15 amino acids. Germline V gene lookup returns CDR1 SEHNR and CDR2 FQNEAQ (reference sequence). Trimming took off 5 bases at V and 4 bases at J, with 18 bases between the two ends. CDR3 sequence reads: CASSEPVRQGYEQYF. The DNA of the CDR3 is TGTGCCAGCAGCGAACCGGTACGGCAAGGATACGAGCAGTACTTC.

The J gene is TRBJ1-1, the V gene TRBV7-6, with D tentatively TRBD1 (5 bases). This CDR3 is built from 14 residues. Germline lookup yields CDR1 SGHVS and CDR2 FNYEAQ. V shed 1 base and J shed 6 bases, with 12 bases lying between them. The CDR3 DNA follows: TGTGCCAGCAGCTTAGGGGGCGGGTTGGCTGAAGCTTTCTTT. This translates into CASSLGGGLAEAFF.

This chain joins TRBV4-1 and TRBJ1-1, with D possibly being TRBD1 (6 bases). Trimming left V 3 bases short and J 6 bases short, with 23 bases between. The CDR3 has 17 residues. Germline CDR1 reads MGHRA; CDR2 reads YSYEKL. CDR3 protein: CASSQEEGRDINSEAFF. CDR3 bases: TGCGCCAGCAGCCAGGAAGAAGGTCGGGACATCAACTCTGAAGCTTTCTTT.

This sequence joins TRBV7-2 and TRBJ2-7; 10 bases line up with TRBD1. Losses at the gene ends were 2 bases for V and 3 bases for J; bases not matched to a gene: 4. The germline CDR1 and CDR2 sequences are SGHTA and FQGNSA. The CDR3 runs to 15 residues. The CDR3 region is CASSLRDRGFYEQYF. The CDR3, as DNA: TGTGCCAGCAGCTTAAGGGACAGGGGTTTCTACGAGCAGTACTTC.

The chain recombines TRBV29-1 with TRBJ2-3; the match to TRBD1 covers 8 bases. The trim removed 7 bases at V and 0 bases at J, leaving 6 bases unmatched. CDR3 length equals 14 residues. Germline V lookup: CDR1 SQVTM, CDR2 ANQGSEA. The DNA of the CDR3 is TGCAGCGGTACTACAGGGGGTAGCACAGATACGCAGTATTTT. Amino acid sequence: CSGTTGGSTDTQYF.

Comments on this clone: An end of the junction does not agree with germline; a read error may underlie this. The chain combines TRBV10-3 with TRBJ2-1, with D perhaps TRBD2 (5 bases). The germline gives CDR1 ENHRY, CDR2 SYGVKD. The CDR3 is 15 residues long. The CDR3 nucleotides are TGTGCCATCAATGAGCGGATAGAGGCCTACAATGAGCAGTTCTTC. It yields the protein CAINERIEAYNEQFF.

The V and J genes are TRBV11-2 and TRBJ2-7, with D tentatively TRBD2 (5 bases). The CDR3 is 12 residues long. The V end was cut by 5 bases, the J end by 4 bases, with 9 bases between. Germline CDR1 is SGHAT and CDR2 is FQNNGV. CDR3 residues: CASSGSGYEQYF. The CDR3 coding sequence is TGTGCCAGCAGCGGGAGTGGGTACGAGCAGTACTTC.

The genes are TRBV27 and TRBJ1-5; D might be TRBD1 (6 bases). There are 13 residues in the CDR3. Germline values: CDR1 MNHEY, CDR2 SMNVEV (reference sequence). The ends were cut back, 8 bases at V and 6 bases at J, with 14 bases in the middle. This CDR3 reads CASSTPRGQPQHF. CDR3 coding DNA: TGTGCCAGCTCAACTCCCAGGGGTCAGCCCCAGCATTTT.

V and J are TRBV19 and TRBJ2-6, with a possible D match to TRBD2 (5 bases). There are 16 residues in the CDR3. Trimming took off 3 bases at V and 8 bases at J, with 17 bases between the two ends. Germline V gene data show CDR1 as LNHDA and CDR2 as SQIVND (reference sequence). The CDR3: CASSIPGPGSTNVLTF. In DNA form, the CDR3 reads TGTGCCAGTAGTATCCCCGGACCGGGGAGTACCAACGTCCTGACTTTC.

The V call is TRBV9, the J call TRBJ1-3, with D unclear. Trimming cost V 2 bases and J 2 bases, with 11 bases left between them. The CDR3 is made up of 15 amino acids. Germline CDR1 is SGDLS and CDR2 is YYNGEE. CDR3 residues: CASSVNGVAGNTIYF. CDR3 nucleotides: TGTGCCAGCAGCGTTAATGGGGTAGCTGGAAACACCATATATTTT.

This clone appeared a single time. This chain joins TRBV2 and TRBJ2-7; 7 bases agree with TRBD1. V was clipped by 6 bases and J by 0 bases; unmatched bases: 8. The germline V gene has CDR1 SNHLY and CDR2 FYNNEI. This CDR3 comprises 15 residues. The DNA of the CDR3 is TGTGCCAGCAGGCAACAGACAGGGCCCTCCTACGAGCAGTACTTC. This sequence encodes CASRQQTGPSYEQYF.

The rearrangement uses TRBV4-1 and TRBJ1-1; TRBD1 agrees at 9 bases. Germline trimming cut 0 bases from V and 7 bases from J; bases unmatched to any gene: 9. The CDR3 loop spans 16 amino acids. Germline values: CDR1 MGHRA, CDR2 YSYEKL. CDR3 region: CASSQDPGQGSYEAFF. Here the CDR3 DNA reads TGCGCCAGCAGCCAAGATCCGGGACAGGGCTCTTATGAAGCTTTCTTT.

CDR3 sequence: CASSAARTSGGLDNEQFF. Here the CDR3 DNA reads TGTGCCAGCAGCGCAGCGAGGACTAGCGGGGGGCTGGACAATGAGCAGTTCTTC. V gene TRBV9 combines with J gene TRBJ2-1; 14 bases map to TRBD2. This CDR3 contains 18 residues. V shed 3 bases, J shed 5 bases, and the junction held 10 bases outside the gene matches. From germline, CDR1 is SGDLS and CDR2 YYNGEE.

This chain joins TRBV9 and TRBJ2-2, with D unclear. Trimming pared 3 bases from V and 6 bases from J, leaving 9 bases between. Germline loops: CDR1 SGDLS, CDR2 YYNGEE. The length of the CDR3 is 13 residues. For the CDR3, the DNA is TGTGCCAGCAGCGCGGCGGATCCCGGGGAGCTGTTTTTT. This codes for CASSAADPGELFF.

CDR3 amino acids: CASSLVGQANNEQFF. The DNA of the CDR3 is TGCGCCAGCAGCTTGGTGGGACAGGCTAACAATGAGCAGTTCTTC. This chain connects TRBV5-1 to TRBJ2-1; 8 bases map to TRBD1. Germline V CDR1 and CDR2: SGHRS, YFSETQ. V dropped 0 bases and J dropped 5; count of bases not matched to a gene: 4. The CDR3 consists of 15 residues.

V gene TRBV27 combines with J gene TRBJ2-1; 11 bases agree with TRBD2. The germline V gene encodes CDR1 MNHEY and CDR2 SMNVEV (reference sequence). The CDR3 extends over 16 amino acids. V lost 5 bases to trimming and J lost 7 bases; unmatched junction nucleotides: 10. The CDR3 loop is CASSRHLAGGRNEQFF. CDR3 DNA sequence: TGTGCCAGCAGTCGCCATCTAGCGGGAGGCAGGAATGAGCAGTTCTTC.

The rearrangement links TRBV7-3 to TRBJ2-7; D is tentatively TRBD1 or TRBD2 (7 bases each). The V end lost 4 bases, the J end lost 6 bases, and 19 bases lay between the germline ends. Germline assignment: CDR1 SGHTA and CDR2 FQGTGA. This CDR3 region has 15 residues. The DNA of the CDR3 is TGTGCCAGCAGCTCAATTTCCACAGGGGAGGGCGAGCAGTACTTC. Translated, it gives CASSSISTGEGEQYF.

The V and J genes are TRBV27 and TRBJ1-4; D unresolved. The CDR3 totals 17 residues. The germline V gene has CDR1 MNHEY and CDR2 SMNVEV (reference sequence). Between the trimmed V and J ends, which lost 5 bases and 3 bases, there was a span of 19 bases. CDR3 sequence reads: CASSLLFVETPNEKLFF. The CDR3 coding sequence is TGTGCCAGCAGTCTACTGTTCGTGGAAACTCCTAATGAAAAACTGTTTTTT.

This sequence joins TRBV28 and TRBJ1-5; no clear D gene. The ends were cut back, 6 bases at V and 3 bases at J, with 12 bases in the middle. CDR1 MDHEN and CDR2 SYDVKM come from the germline V gene. The CDR3 extends over 14 amino acids. CDR3 nucleotides: TGTGCCAGCAGCGAAAGGGATTACAATCAGCCCCAGCATTTT. It encodes CASSERDYNQPQHF. The full variable domain, its missing parts supplied by reference TRBV28 and TRBJ1-5, is DVKVTQSSRYLVKRTGEKVFLECVQDMDHENMFWYRQDPGLGLRLIYFSYDVKMKEKGDIPEGYSVSREKKERFSLILESASTNQTSMYLCASSERDYNQPQHFGDGTRLSIL.

This chain uses TRBV7-5 with TRBJ1-1. TRBV7-5 is marked as a pseudogene. The CDR3 loop spans 15 amino acids. The CDR3 coding sequence is TGTGTCAGAAGCTTTCGGGAGGGGGAAGTTGGTGAAGCTTTCTTT. It translates to CVRSFREGEVGEAFF.

The chain has TRBV5-4 and TRBJ2-3; perhaps TRBD2 as D (6 bases). V was cut by 2 bases and J by 0 bases, with 19 bases left in between. Per germline, CDR1 SGHNT and CDR2 YYREEE (reference sequence). The CDR3 has 18 residues. CDR3 sequence reads: CASSLPPISGLSTDTQYF. In nucleotides, the CDR3 is TGTGCCAGCAGCTTACCCCCTATTAGCGGACTCAGCACAGATACGCAGTATTTT.

This chain links TRBV30 with TRBJ2-4; 14 nucleotides match TRBD2. CDR3 length equals 21 residues. Germline V CDR1 and CDR2: GTSNPN, SVGIG (reference sequence). Trimming took 4 bases from V and 0 from J; bases not matched to a gene: 17. This CDR3 reads CAWIEPTKTSGRAEAKNIQYF. The DNA for the CDR3 is TGTGCCTGGATAGAACCTACCAAGACTAGCGGGAGGGCCGAAGCCAAAAACATTCAGTACTTC. The full variable domain, its missing parts supplied by reference TRBV30 and TRBJ2-4, is SQTIHQWPATLVQPVGSPLSLECTVEGTSNPNLYWYRQAAGRGLQLLFYSVGIGQISSEVPQNLSASRPQDRQFILSSKKLLLSDSGFYLCAWIEPTKTSGRAEAKNIQYFGAGTRLSVL.

This clone was observed a handful of times. Other DNA sequences in this specimen translate into the identical CDR3. The chain combines TRBV18 with TRBJ1-1, with 8 nucleotides matching TRBD1. The V gene's germline CDR1 is KGHSH and CDR2 LQKENI. The CDR3 consists of 14 residues. The V and J ends lost 5 bases and 5 bases, in that order; junction bases with no gene match: 7. CDR3 amino acids: CASSSNTGGTEAFF. In DNA form, the CDR3 reads TGTGCCAGCTCATCAAATACAGGGGGAACTGAAGCTTTCTTT.

The J gene is TRBJ2-1, the V gene TRBV5-1; 11 bases line up with TRBD2. V was clipped by 4 bases and J by 6 bases; unmatched bases: 6. CDR3 length: 15 amino acids. Germline lookup yields CDR1 SGHRS and CDR2 YFSETQ. The CDR3 nucleotides read TGCGCCAGCAGCCTAACTAGCGGGAGTACCAATGAGCAGTTCTTC. Translation: CASSLTSGSTNEQFF.

The gene calls are TRBV11-2 and TRBJ2-7; 8 bases are a match to TRBD1. V lost 2 bases, J lost 3 bases, and 9 bases stayed unmatched. This CDR3 comprises 16 residues. Germline V CDR1 and CDR2: SGHAT, FQNNGV. The CDR3 protein is CASSLRSTGGIYEQYF. The CDR3 nucleotides are TGTGCCAGCAGCTTACGGAGCACAGGGGGTATCTACGAGCAGTACTTC.

The chain couples TRBV25-1 to TRBJ1-4; 7 bases agree with TRBD1. The germline V gene has CDR1 MGHDK and CDR2 SYGVNS. There are 14 residues in the CDR3. The V segment lost 6 bases and the J segment 5 bases; nucleotides outside the gene matches: 6. As DNA, the CDR3 is TGTGCCAGCAGCGATGGACAGGCAAATGAAAAACTGTTTTTT. Translation gives CASSDGQANEKLFF. The whole variable domain, filled in from reference TRBV25-1 and TRBJ1-4, reads EADIYQTPRYLVIGTGKKITLECSQTMGHDKMYWYQQDPGMELHLIHYSYGVNSTEKGDLSSESTVSRIRTEHFPLTLESARPSHTSQYLCASSDGQANEKLFFGSGTQLSVL.